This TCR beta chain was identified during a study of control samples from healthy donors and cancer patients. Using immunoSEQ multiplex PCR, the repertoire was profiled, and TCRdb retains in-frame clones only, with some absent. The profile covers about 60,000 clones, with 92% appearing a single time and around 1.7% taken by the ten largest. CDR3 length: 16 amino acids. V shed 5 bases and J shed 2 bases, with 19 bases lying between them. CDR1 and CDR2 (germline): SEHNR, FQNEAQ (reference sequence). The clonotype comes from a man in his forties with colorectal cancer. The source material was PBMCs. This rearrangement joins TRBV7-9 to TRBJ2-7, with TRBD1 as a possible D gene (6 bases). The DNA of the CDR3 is TGTGCCAGCAGCCAGGGGTCCGATTTTTGGGCCTACGAGCAGTACTTC. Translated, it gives CASSQGSDFWAYEQYF.